This TCR beta chain was identified during a study of a mutant IDH1 vaccine in newly diagnosed glioma. General study points: Changes in the top peripheral T cell clonotypes seemingly had no bearing on pseudoprogression.

Time point described: baseline, week 1 (first vaccination visit). Treatment here: pre-vaccination baseline after standard-of-care therapy. Trimming shortened V by 4 bases and J by 3 bases, and 15 bases separated the two germline ends. Germline loops: CDR1 SGHTA, CDR2 FQGNSA. The CDR3 totals 15 residues. Sequencing used immunoSEQ multiplex PCR; TCRdb keeps in-frame clones, though not all of them. Among roughly 50,000 clones listed, 70% to 90% were seen once. Comments on this clone: Its antigen is unknown.

The sample here was PBMCs, taken from a glioma patient treated with radiotherapy, temozolomide or both. The receptor comes from a man aged 18 to 29 with glioma. V and J are TRBV7-2 and TRBJ2-5; TRBD2 might be the D (6 bases). The DNA for the CDR3 is TGTGCCAGCAGCTCGGAGGGACGTGTGGAAGAGACCCAGTACTTC. It codes for CASSSEGRVEETQYF.